The 23 T cell receptor beta chains given below trace back to one sample, sequenced in a study of CD8 T cells in ankylosing spondylitis. MiXCR, applied by TCRdb to the 5' RACE reads, yields one record per CDR3 protein. The sample lists fewer than 25,000 distinct CDR3 sequences; roughly 13% were seen once. Specimen: blood. The source is a male donor with ankylosing spondylitis or in good health (not recorded which).

The V and J genes are TRBV13 and TRBJ2-1; 8 bases agree with TRBD2. CDR1 is PRHDT, CDR2 FYEKMQ, per germline (reference sequence). Trimming at V came to 9 bases and at J to 4 bases, leaving 8 bases not matched to a gene. CDR3 size: 14 residues. The CDR3 spells CASLAGPGYNEQFF. CDR3 DNA: TGTGCCAGTCTAGCGGGCCCGGGTTACAATGAGCAGTTCTTC.

This clonotype was seen many times. The chain uses TRBV29-1 and TRBJ2-5; D not resolved. CDR1 is SQVTM, CDR2 ANQGSEA, per germline. The CDR3 consists of 12 residues. V lost 1 base and J lost 8, with 11 bases in between. The CDR3 protein is CSVEGLAETQYF. The CDR3, as DNA: TGCAGCGTTGAAGGGCTGGCGGAAACCCAGTACTTC.

This chain joins TRBV20-1 and TRBJ2-3, with a tentative D call TRBD2 (6 bases). Looked up from germline, CDR1 is DFQATT and CDR2 is SNEGSKA (reference sequence). Trimming cost V 4 bases and J 9 bases, with 20 bases left between them. The CDR3 is 14 residues long. The CDR3 sequence: CSANGPQSRGTQYF. The CDR3 DNA sequence: TGCAGTGCTAATGGGCCCCAATCCCGGGGGACGCAGTATTTT.

The chain recombines TRBV20-1 with TRBJ1-3; 7 bases fit TRBD1. The V gene end was trimmed by 3 bases and the J gene end by 0 bases; junction bases not matched to a gene: 8. Germline CDR1 and CDR2: DFQATT and SNEGSKA (reference sequence). The CDR3 covers 16 residues. The CDR3 reads CSARPQGVSSGNTIYF. CDR3 nucleotides: TGCAGTGCTAGGCCCCAGGGGGTGAGCTCTGGAAACACCATATATTTT.

This chain joins TRBV29-1 and TRBJ2-1; 11 nucleotides agree with TRBD2. V was pared by 6 bases and J by 6 bases, with 4 bases of the junction left unmatched. The germline V gene has CDR1 SQVTM and CDR2 ANQGSEA. The CDR3 is made up of 13 amino acids. The CDR3 here is CSVLAGAPNEQFF. The CDR3 DNA follows: TGCAGCGTACTAGCGGGAGCCCCCAATGAGCAGTTCTTC.

There are many counts of this clonotype. The CDR3 bases are TGTGCCAGCAGCTGGGGACAGAACCTATACGAGCAGTACGTC. Protein sequence: CASSWGQNLYEQYV. The J gene is TRBJ2-7, the V gene TRBV5-6; 7 bases agree with TRBD1. The CDR3 covers 14 residues. In germline, CDR1 is SGHDT, CDR2 YYEEEE. Germline trimming cut 3 bases from V and 4 bases from J; bases unmatched to any gene: 7.

This rearrangement joins TRBV5-4 to TRBJ2-1, with 13 bases aligning to TRBD2. Germline CDR1 SGHNT, CDR2 YYREEE (reference sequence). The CDR3 length is 18 residues. With 4 bases clipped from V and 0 bases from J, the junction kept 7 bases outside the gene matches. The CDR3 region is CASSPTSGGGSSYNEQFF. CDR3 nucleotides: TGTGCCAGCAGCCCTACTAGCGGGGGGGGAAGCTCCTACAATGAGCAGTTCTTC.

This clonotype was counted many times. The CDR3: CASSEYLWGGKAEAFF. The CDR3 DNA reads TGTGCCAGCAGTGAATATTTGTGGGGAGGGAAGGCTGAAGCTTTCTTT. The chain joins TRBV6-1 to TRBJ1-1; D remains ambiguous. The CDR3 is 16 amino acids. Germline lookup yields CDR1 MNHNS and CDR2 SASEGT. V lost 2 bases and J 6 bases, leaving 19 bases between the germline ends.

The gene calls are TRBV7-3 and TRBJ2-2; TRBD2 matches 8 bases. After removal of 5 bases from V and 4 bases from J, the junction contained 12 bases not matched to a gene. The CDR3 has 17 amino acids. Germline V gene sequence: CDR1 SGHTA, CDR2 FQGTGA. Here the CDR3 DNA reads TGTGCCAGCAGCAATCCAACTAGCGGAGAAGGCACCGGGGAGCTGTTTTTT. Protein: CASSNPTSGEGTGELFF. Full variable domain (missing parts from reference TRBV7-3 and TRBJ2-2): GAGVSQTPSNKVTEKGKYVELRCDPISGHTALYWYRQSLGQGPEFLIYFQGTGAADDSGLPNDRFFAVRPEGSVSTLKIQRTERGDSAVYLCASSNPTSGEGTGELFFGEGSRLTVL.

In its sample, this clonotype was seen a few times. The chain has TRBV5-5 and TRBJ2-1, with 10 positions matching TRBD2. The ends lost 3 bases at V and 7 bases at J; junction bases unmatched: 16. This CDR3 is 18 amino acids long. Per the germline V gene, CDR1 is SGHKS and CDR2 is YYEKEE (reference sequence). Here the CDR3 reads CASSWGLAGVRAKNEQFF. CDR3 coding DNA: TGTGCCAGCAGCTGGGGGCTAGCGGGAGTCAGGGCGAAGAATGAGCAGTTCTTC.

This clonotype was seen repeatedly, ten times or more. The chain is built from TRBV12-3 or TRBV12-4 and TRBJ2-6; weak D call: TRBD1 (5 bases). Trimming pared 2 bases from V and 6 bases from J, leaving 11 bases between. The CDR3 spans 15 residues. CDR3 sequence (DNA): TGTGCCAGCAGTTTACGGCAGGGTCCGGCCAACGTCCTGACTTTC. Translation gives CASSLRQGPANVLTF.

This rearrangement joins TRBV7-3 to TRBJ2-5; D is unresolved. Per germline, CDR1 SGHTA and CDR2 FQGTGA. The CDR3 is 13 amino acids. V lost 3 bases, J lost 5 bases, and 10 bases lay in between. The CDR3 sequence is CASSFGPEETQYF. The CDR3, as DNA: TGTGCCAGCAGCTTCGGCCCCGAGGAGACCCAGTACTTC.

This sequence joins TRBV30 and TRBJ2-2; 14 bases match TRBD2. The J segment lost 5 bases and the V segment lost 5 bases, leaving 1 base of the junction unmatched. The CDR3 is 14 amino acids. CDR1 is GTSNPN, CDR2 SVGIG, per germline (reference sequence). CDR3 protein: CAWGTSGSTGELFF. The CDR3 DNA is TGTGCCTGGGGGACTAGCGGGAGTACCGGGGAGCTGTTTTTT.

The rearrangement links TRBV7-2 to TRBJ1-1; D gene unclear. The CDR3 spans 13 residues. V dropped 6 bases and J dropped 1 base, with 9 bases sitting between them. The germline gives CDR1 SGHTA, CDR2 FQGNSA. The CDR3 nucleotides read TGTGCCAGCAGTGAAACGCGGAACACTGAAGCTTTCTTT. It codes for CASSETRNTEAFF.

This clonotype was recorded a few times. The chain employs TRBV12-3 or TRBV12-4 and TRBJ2-1, with D hard to call. Trimming took 5 bases from V and 0 from J, leaving 14 bases between them. The CDR3 has 16 residues. The CDR3 region has the DNA TGTGCCAGCAGTAATTCGGACGGGTCCTCCTACAATGAGCAGTTCTTC. Translating gives CASSNSDGSSYNEQFF.

The V call is TRBV5-1, the J call TRBJ2-7, with TRBD1 identical over 7 bases. The length of the CDR3 is 13 residues. In germline, CDR1 is SGHRS, CDR2 YFSETQ. Trimming removed 0 bases from V and 5 bases from J; junction bases left unmatched: 2. The DNA for the CDR3 is TGCGCCAGCAGCTTGGGACAGGGTAACGAGCAGTACTTC. Residues: CASSLGQGNEQYF.

The chain recombines TRBV6-5 with TRBJ2-2, with no clear D. V gave up 7 bases and J gave up 4 bases, with 10 bases separating them. The CDR3 has 13 residues. Per the germline V gene, CDR1 is MNHEY and CDR2 is SVGAGI. The CDR3 protein is CASTSPGTGELFF. The CDR3 region has the DNA TGTGCCAGCACCTCCCCCGGCACCGGGGAGCTGTTTTTT.

This clonotype was observed a handful of times. The chain couples TRBV7-2 to TRBJ1-5, with D possibly being TRBD1 (5 bases). This CDR3 region has 14 residues. Trimming removed 5 bases at V and 6 bases at J, with 14 bases between. Germline V gene lookup returns CDR1 SGHTA and CDR2 FQGNSA. CDR3 coding DNA: TGTGCCAGCAGCGGTGGTCCAGGGCGTCAGCCCCAGCATTTT. This sequence encodes CASSGGPGRQPQHF.

This clonotype was observed many times. The CDR3 coding sequence is TGTGCCAGCAGCTTTGGCGGTTCTTTGAACACCGGGGAGCTGTTTTTT. Amino acid sequence: CASSFGGSLNTGELFF. V usage is TRBV7-2 and J usage is TRBJ2-2; D call uncertain. Looked up from germline, CDR1 is SGHTA and CDR2 is FQGNSA. V was trimmed by 3 bases and J by 1 base, leaving 12 bases between them. The CDR3 has 16 residues.

The chain has TRBV20-1 and TRBJ2-2; 7 nucleotides agree with TRBD1. The germline V gene encodes CDR1 DFQATT and CDR2 SNEGSKA (reference sequence). The junction had 3 bases not matched to a gene; V was cut back by 0 bases and J by 5 bases. The CDR3 loop spans 14 amino acids. The DNA for the CDR3 is TGCAGTGCTAGAGAGAGGGGGCGGACCGGGGAGCTGTTTTTT. Encoded protein: CSARERGRTGELFF.

This clonotype came up a few times. The chain carries TRBV20-1 and TRBJ2-3, with TRBD1 identical over 9 bases. Trimming cost V 5 bases and J 5 bases; bases outside gene matches: 5. Germline V CDR1 and CDR2: DFQATT, SNEGSKA (reference sequence). The CDR3 covers 13 residues. CDR3 sequence (DNA): TGCAGTGCTTCACAGGGGGCTAGAGATACGCAGTATTTT. Protein sequence: CSASQGARDTQYF.

This clonotype was detected only a few times. The chain combines TRBV11-2 with TRBJ2-2; 7 bases are shared with TRBD1. The CDR3 is 15 residues long. Germline CDR1 SGHAT, CDR2 FQNNGV. The trim removed 4 bases at V and 1 base at J, leaving 3 bases unmatched. The CDR3 sequence is CASSSGQKNTGELFF. As DNA, the CDR3 is TGTGCCAGCAGCTCGGGACAGAAGAACACCGGGGAGCTGTTTTTT.

The J gene is TRBJ2-2, the V gene TRBV28; 8 nucleotides match TRBD2. After removal of 5 bases from V and 6 bases from J, the junction contained 11 bases not matched to a gene. The length of the CDR3 is 16 residues. CDR1 and CDR2 (germline): MDHEN, SYDVKM. CDR3 coding DNA: TGTGCCAGCAGTCCCGCAGGCGGGGGGCTATCCGGGGAGCTGTTTTTT. It is translated as CASSPAGGGLSGELFF. The complete variable domain, with remaining parts taken from reference TRBV28 and TRBJ2-2, reads DVKVTQSSRYLVKRTGEKVFLECVQDMDHENMFWYRQDPGLGLRLIYFSYDVKMKEKGDIPEGYSVSREKKERFSLILESASTNQTSMYLCASSPAGGGLSGELFFGEGSRLTVL.